The present entry profiles one T cell receptor beta chain with its context. Its specificity is unknown. Looked up from germline, CDR1 is LGHNA and CDR2 is YNFKEQ. The V end was cut by 1 base, the J end by 4 bases, with 10 bases between. The length of the CDR3 is 15 residues. The data originate from a study of early T cells in non-severe SARS-CoV-2 infection. General study results and limits: A preference for anti-spike CD8 responses marked VDJdb matching, which missed private and CD4 specificities.

TCRdb reanalysed the 5' RACE reads using MiXCR and keeps one entry per CDR3 protein. The table lists roughly 29,000 distinct CDR3 sequences, approximately 4.3% of them singletons. The genes are TRBV4-2 and TRBJ2-2; a possible D gene is TRBD1 (6 bases). The sample comprised whole blood. This TCR was sampled from an adult who was a healthcare worker with PCR-confirmed SARS-CoV-2 infection or an uninfected control (not recorded which). For the CDR3, the DNA is TGTGCCAGCAGCCAAGTTGGACAGATCACCGGGGAGCTGTTTTTT. Translation gives CASSQVGQITGELFF.